This entry describes one T cell receptor (beta chain). Antigen unknown. This record belongs to a study of T cell repertoires in cytomegalovirus infection. Study results and caveats: Summed public TCR beta family frequency identified CMV carriers bearing the relevant HLA. The response measured ex vivo was dominated by TCR beta clonotypes (HLA-C-restricted and CMV-specific).

V gave up 4 bases and J gave up 6 bases, with 13 bases separating them. The germline CDR1 and CDR2 sequences are SEHNR and FQNEAQ (reference sequence). This CDR3 has 13 residues. TCRdb re-derived calls from the reads in MiXCR, one entry per CDR3 protein. The sample holds around 540,000 distinct CDR3 sequences, more than 30% seen once. This chain joins TRBV7-9 and TRBJ2-7; D is possibly TRBD2 (7 bases). The source of this sequence is a human donor in good health (CMV status not recorded). Some clones in this sample may be carry-over from other donors' samples. Sequences were derived from cultured PBMCs, sampled from culture after CMV antigen stimulation. The CDR3 protein is CASSSGGGAEQYF. CDR3 coding DNA: TGTGCCAGCAGCTCAGGTGGGGGGGCCGAGCAGTACTTC.